The clone carrying this T cell receptor beta chain has at least ten counts. As yet, its antigen is unknown. The data are from a study of regulatory T cells in long-lasting Graves disease. The length of the CDR3 is 14 residues. Germline CDR1 reads ENHRY; CDR2 reads SYGVKD. The V and J ends lost 3 bases and 8 bases respectively, with 13 bases between them. Described time point: persistent/refractory GD, antithyroid drugs over 5 years with positive TRAb. The authors made the TCR library using RNA they extracted from PBMCs. Under American Thyroid Association guidelines, Graves' disease was diagnosed. In building TCR beta libraries, iRepertoire HTBI primers were used together with Arm-PCR of CDR3 regions. Each CDR3 protein gets one entry after TCRdb re-called the multiplex PCR reads with MiXCR. This table holds about 660,000 distinct CDR3 sequences, 25% to 30% found once. Study-wide results and limits: It was in persistent disease that TRBV28, TRBJ1-2 and TRBJ2-5 were favored. Having few samples may have compromised the accuracy.

The chain joins TRBV10-3 to TRBJ1-4; D unclear. This receptor was taken from a female donor with Graves disease. The source was peripheral blood mononuclear cells (PBMCs), collected when the disease was refractory, from a patient treated with antithyroid drugs. The CDR3 nucleotides read TGTGCCATCAGTGAACAGCTGAGCAACGAAAAACTGTTTTTT. Translation: CAISEQLSNEKLFF.